Listed here are 11 T cell receptor beta chains from one sample, sequenced in a study of lymphopenia after photon versus proton radiotherapy (dated by TCRdb to the late 2010s). Preparation of the library involved the immunoSEQ multiplex PCR assay. This immuneACCESS table, as held by TCRdb, lists in-frame sequences with V and J called but not all clones. Of the missing ones, under half trace to an unresolved V gene in checked studies; the others have no known cause. Within this sample are just over 40,000 clones, with roughly 86% of them counted one time only. The top ten hold 10% of the sample. The sequenced sample was peripheral blood, obtained from a patient treated with proton-based radiotherapy. The receptors come from a woman in her 70s with pancreatic cancer. Some clones in this sample may be carry-over from other donors' samples.

The genes are TRBV10-3 and TRBJ2-7; perhaps TRBD1 as D (8 bases). The V gene lost 11 bases and the J gene lost 5 bases, with 16 bases spanning the gap. CDR3 size: 12 residues. Germline-derived CDR1 and CDR2 are ENHRY and SYGVKD. The CDR3 loop is CAAQQGGDEQYF. The CDR3 coding sequence is TGTGCCGCACAACAGGGGGGGGACGAGCAGTACTTC.

V and J are TRBV27 and TRBJ2-1; the match to TRBD1 covers 8 bases. V lost 5 bases and J lost 0; bases outside the gene matches: 6. Looked up from germline, CDR1 is MNHEY and CDR2 is SMNVEV (reference sequence). The CDR3 extends over 16 amino acids. Here the CDR3 reads CASSRSGQGSYNEQFF. CDR3 nucleotides: TGTGCCAGCAGTCGCTCAGGACAGGGCTCCTACAATGAGCAGTTCTTC.

Note on this clone: Other DNA sequences in the same sample also yield this CDR3. The chain uses TRBV27 and TRBJ1-2; 10 bases map to TRBD1. Germline V lookup: CDR1 MNHEY, CDR2 SMNVEV (reference sequence). With 5 bases clipped from V and 5 bases from J, the junction kept 2 bases outside the gene matches. The CDR3 covers 13 residues. The CDR3 sequence is CASSGQGGYGYTF. The CDR3 bases are TGTGCCAGCAGTGGACAGGGGGGGTATGGCTACACCTTC.

V gene TRBV5-5 combines with J gene TRBJ2-7, with 15 positions matching TRBD2. The CDR3 has 16 amino acids. V trimming: 4 bases; J trimming: 5 bases; junction bases outside the gene matches: 7. Germline CDR1 reads SGHKS; CDR2 reads YYEKEE (reference sequence). CDR3: CASSPGLAGGSNEQYF. CDR3 nucleotides: TGTGCCAGCAGCCCGGGACTAGCGGGAGGATCTAACGAGCAGTACTTC. Full variable domain (remainder filled in from reference TRBV5-5 and TRBJ2-7): DAGVTQSPTHLIKTRGQQVTLRCSPISGHKSVSWYQQVLGQGPQFIFQYYEKEERGRGNFPDRFSARQFPNYSSELNVNALLLGDSALYLCASSPGLAGGSNEQYFGPGTRLTVT.

V and J are TRBV19 and TRBJ1-1, with D maybe TRBD1 (5 bases). V gave up 5 bases and J gave up 8 bases, with 18 bases separating them. The CDR3 loop spans 14 amino acids. Per germline, CDR1 LNHDA and CDR2 SQIVND (reference sequence). In DNA form, the CDR3 reads TGTGCCAGTAGTTTCCCACAGGCAACAGACGAAGCTTTCTTT. Its protein product is CASSFPQATDEAFF.

The CDR3 DNA sequence: TGTGCCAGTAGTAACGGACAGGGCTCTGGAAACACCATATATTTT. It codes for CASSNGQGSGNTIYF. The rearrangement joins TRBV19 to TRBJ1-3; 8 nucleotides agree with TRBD1. The CDR3 is made up of 15 amino acids. Trimming cost V 4 bases and J 0 bases; bases outside gene matches: 2. Per germline, CDR1 LNHDA and CDR2 SQIVND (reference sequence).

This chain connects TRBV7-2 to TRBJ1-4, with D uncertain. The CDR3 is 14 amino acids. The V and J ends lost 4 bases and 5 bases respectively, with 11 bases between them. CDR1 is SGHTA, CDR2 FQGNSA, per germline. CDR3 sequence: CASSSESRNEKLFF. The CDR3 nucleotides are TGTGCCAGCAGCTCGGAATCACGAAATGAAAAACTGTTTTTT.

The CDR3 loop is CASKATGGGYGYTF. CDR3 DNA sequence: TGTGCCAGCAAGGCGACAGGGGGTGGCTATGGCTACACCTTC. The chain has TRBV28 and TRBJ1-2, with 9 bases aligning to TRBD1. Germline-derived CDR1 and CDR2 are MDHEN and SYDVKM. The CDR3 runs 14 residues. The junction had 7 bases not matched to a gene; V was cut back by 7 bases and J by 4 bases.

The chain recombines TRBV5-1 with TRBJ1-4; 10 bases are a match to TRBD1. The CDR3 covers 15 residues. The V gene end was trimmed by 2 bases and the J gene end by 6 bases; junction bases not matched to a gene: 4. Germline CDR1 and CDR2: SGHRS and YFSETQ. DNA of the CDR3: TGCGCCAGCAGCTTCGGAGGGACAGGGGATGAAAAACTGTTTTTT. This codes for CASSFGGTGDEKLFF.

The V and J genes are TRBV11-3 and TRBJ1-5; D is ambiguous. This CDR3 comprises 12 residues. The V end lost 6 bases, the J end lost 7 bases, and 10 bases lay between the germline ends. Germline CDR1 and CDR2: SGHNT and YENEEA. The CDR3: CASSIVGQPQHF. In DNA form, the CDR3 reads TGTGCCAGCAGTATAGTGGGGCAGCCCCAGCATTTT.

The chain joins TRBV5-4 to TRBJ2-3; no reliable D call. Trimming removed 5 bases from V and 5 bases from J, with 12 bases in between. The CDR3 has 13 residues. Per the germline V gene, CDR1 is SGHNT and CDR2 is YYREEE (reference sequence). DNA for the CDR3: TGTGCCAGCAGTCTAGGGATGGAAGATACGCAGTATTTT. This translates into CASSLGMEDTQYF.